This T cell receptor (beta chain) was captured in a study of vaccination effects on CD4 cells after COVID-19. Study results and limitations: Few convalescent patients and no early post-infection timepoints were included in the study.

Only in-frame clones appear in the TCRdb table, and some are missing; sequencing was by immunoSEQ multiplex PCR. The sample carries about 20,000 clones, roughly 70% recorded once. Peptide-pool stimulation followed by sequencing identified expanded antigen-specific CD4+ clonotypes in the ViraFEST assay. Isolating CD4+ T cells followed less than 12 days of culture. This clone has a single count. Its target is unknown. This sequence was found in a human donor who received a COVID-19 vaccine. The source was CD4+ T cells from PBMCs cultured with HCoV-229E spike peptides, collected before COVID-19 vaccination.

The CDR3 region is CASSSWGGRWETQYF. CDR3 in DNA: TGCGCCAGCAGCTCCTGGGGGGGGCGCTGGGAGACCCAGTACTTC. This rearrangement joins TRBV5-1 to TRBJ2-5; D may be TRBD2 (7 bases). Trimming removed 3 bases at V and 5 bases at J, with 17 bases between. CDR3 length equals 15 residues. The germline V gene has CDR1 SGHRS and CDR2 YFSETQ.